Sequencing of this TCR beta chain was carried out in a study of early T cells in non-severe SARS-CoV-2 infection. The TCR library protocol was used to attach unique molecular identifiers. These identifiers were attached to individual cDNA molecules. Via MiXCR, TCRdb re-called the 5' RACE reads, giving one row per CDR3 protein. The data contain 90,000 to 120,000 distinct CDR3 sequences, 11% of them singletons. This clonotype has just a few counts. This TCR was sampled from an adult who was a healthcare worker with PCR-confirmed SARS-CoV-2 infection or an uninfected control (not recorded which). Sample: whole blood.

For the CDR3, the DNA is TGTGCCAGCAGTTGGGAGGCCAGCGGGAGAATTGAGCAGTTCTTC. Encoded protein: CASSWEASGRIEQFF. The chain couples TRBV7-2 to TRBJ2-1; the match to TRBD2 covers 8 bases. The CDR3 has 15 residues. Germline values: CDR1 SGHTA, CDR2 FQGNSA. The ends lost 6 bases at V and 9 bases at J; junction bases unmatched: 13.